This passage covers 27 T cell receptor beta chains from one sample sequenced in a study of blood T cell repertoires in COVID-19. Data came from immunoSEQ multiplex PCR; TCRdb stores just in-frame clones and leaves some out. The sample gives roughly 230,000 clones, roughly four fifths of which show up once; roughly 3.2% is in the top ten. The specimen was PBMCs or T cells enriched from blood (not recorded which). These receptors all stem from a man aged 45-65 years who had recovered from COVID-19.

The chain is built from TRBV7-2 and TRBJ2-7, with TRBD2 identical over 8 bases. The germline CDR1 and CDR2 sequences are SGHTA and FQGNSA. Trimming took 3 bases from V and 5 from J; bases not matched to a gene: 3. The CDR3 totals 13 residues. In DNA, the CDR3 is TGTGCCAGCAGCTTGGAGCGGGAGAACGAGCAGTACTTC. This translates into CASSLERENEQYF.

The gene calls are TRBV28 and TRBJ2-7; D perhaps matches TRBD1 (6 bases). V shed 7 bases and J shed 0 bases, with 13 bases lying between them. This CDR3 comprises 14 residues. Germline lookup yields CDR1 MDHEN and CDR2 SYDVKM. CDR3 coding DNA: TGTGCCAGCATCAGACAGGCGAGCTCCTACGAGCAGTACTTC. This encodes CASIRQASSYEQYF.

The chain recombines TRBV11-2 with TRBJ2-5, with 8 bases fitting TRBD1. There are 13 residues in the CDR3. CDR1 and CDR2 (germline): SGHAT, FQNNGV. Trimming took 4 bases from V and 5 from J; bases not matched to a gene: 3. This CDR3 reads CASSSQGEETQYF. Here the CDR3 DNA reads TGTGCCAGCAGCTCACAGGGGGAGGAGACCCAGTACTTC.

Here the CDR3 DNA reads TGTGCCATCAGTGAGGGGACAGGGGGCGCGTGGGGCTACACCTTC. Protein product: CAISEGTGGAWGYTF. The chain combines TRBV10-3 with TRBJ1-2; 12 bases match TRBD1. CDR1 and CDR2 (germline): ENHRY, SYGVKD. The trim removed 2 bases at V and 8 bases at J, leaving 6 bases unmatched. The CDR3 has 15 residues.

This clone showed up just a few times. DNA for the CDR3: TGTGCCAGCAGTGAAGCAGTGACAATGACAGGGAGCAATCAGCCCCAGCATTTT. Encoded protein: CASSEAVTMTGSNQPQHF. The chain joins TRBV6-1 to TRBJ1-5; TRBD1 matches 7 bases. The CDR3 runs to 18 residues. Germline CDR1 MNHNS, CDR2 SASEGT. V dropped 0 bases and J dropped 1; count of bases not matched to a gene: 9.

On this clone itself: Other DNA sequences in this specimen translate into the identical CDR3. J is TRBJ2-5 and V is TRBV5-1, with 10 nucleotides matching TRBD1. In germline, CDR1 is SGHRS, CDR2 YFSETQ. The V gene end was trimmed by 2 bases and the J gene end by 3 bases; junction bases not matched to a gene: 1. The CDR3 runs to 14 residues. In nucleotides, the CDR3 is TGCGCCAGCAGCTTAGGGACAGGGGAAGAGACCCAGTACTTC. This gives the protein CASSLGTGEETQYF.

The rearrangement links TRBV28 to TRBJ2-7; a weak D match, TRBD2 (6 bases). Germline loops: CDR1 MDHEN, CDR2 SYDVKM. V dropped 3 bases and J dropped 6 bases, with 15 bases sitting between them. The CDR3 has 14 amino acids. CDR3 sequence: CASSLSGSGFEQYF. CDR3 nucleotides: TGTGCCAGCAGTTTGTCCGGGAGTGGTTTCGAGCAGTACTTC.

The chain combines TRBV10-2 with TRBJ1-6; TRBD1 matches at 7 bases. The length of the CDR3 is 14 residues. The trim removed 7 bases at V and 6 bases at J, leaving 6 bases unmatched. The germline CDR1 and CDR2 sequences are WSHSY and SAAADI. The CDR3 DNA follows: TGCGCCAGCACCACGACAGGGAGTAATTCACCCCTCCACTTT. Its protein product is CASTTTGSNSPLHF.

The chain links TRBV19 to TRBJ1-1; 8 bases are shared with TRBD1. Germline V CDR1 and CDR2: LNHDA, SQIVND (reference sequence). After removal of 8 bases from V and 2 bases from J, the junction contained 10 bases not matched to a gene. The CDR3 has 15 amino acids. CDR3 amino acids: CASSGTGTTNTEAFF. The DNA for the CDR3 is TGTGCCAGTTCTGGGACAGGCACGACAAACACTGAAGCTTTCTTT.

CDR3 amino acids: CASSVIRDWNTEAFF. DNA of the CDR3: TGTGCCAGCAGCGTAATCCGGGACTGGAACACTGAAGCTTTCTTT. This chain uses TRBV9 with TRBJ1-1; a weak D match, TRBD1 (5 bases). The CDR3 sequence is 15 residues long. Trimming shortened V by 1 base and J by 1 base, and 11 bases separated the two germline ends. CDR1 is SGDLS and CDR2 is YYNGEE in the germline V gene. The complete variable domain, with remaining parts taken from reference TRBV9 and TRBJ1-1, reads DSGVTQTPKHLITATGQRVTLRCSPRSGDLSVYWYQQSLDQGLQFLIQYYNGEERAKGNILERFSAQQFPDLHSELNLSSLELGDSALYFCASSVIRDWNTEAFFGQGTRLTVV.

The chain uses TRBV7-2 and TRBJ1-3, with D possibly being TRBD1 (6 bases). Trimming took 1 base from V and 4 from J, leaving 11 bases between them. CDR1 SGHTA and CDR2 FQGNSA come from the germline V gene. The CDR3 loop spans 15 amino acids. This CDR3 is CASSLVVGGGNTIYF. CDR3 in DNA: TGTGCCAGCAGCTTAGTAGTAGGGGGAGGAAACACCATATATTTT.

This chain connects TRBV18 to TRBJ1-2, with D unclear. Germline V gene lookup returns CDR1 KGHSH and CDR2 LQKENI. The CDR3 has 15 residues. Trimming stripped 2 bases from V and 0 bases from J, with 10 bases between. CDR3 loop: CASSPLPEANYGYTF. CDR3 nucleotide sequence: TGTGCCAGCTCACCATTGCCTGAGGCTAACTATGGCTACACCTTC.

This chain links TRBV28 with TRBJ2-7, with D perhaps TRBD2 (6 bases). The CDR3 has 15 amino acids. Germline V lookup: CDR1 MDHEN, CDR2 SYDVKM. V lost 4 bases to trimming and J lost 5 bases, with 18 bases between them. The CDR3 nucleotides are TGTGCCAGCAGTTCATCCGGGGGACGCCGGGACGAGCAGTACTTC. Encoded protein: CASSSSGGRRDEQYF.

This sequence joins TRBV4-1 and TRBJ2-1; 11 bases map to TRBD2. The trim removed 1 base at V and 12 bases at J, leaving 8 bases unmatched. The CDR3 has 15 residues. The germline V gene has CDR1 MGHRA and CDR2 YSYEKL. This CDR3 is CASSQVPSGRIGQFF. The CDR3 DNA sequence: TGCGCCAGCAGCCAAGTCCCTAGCGGGAGGATTGGGCAGTTCTTC.

The CDR3 coding sequence is TGTGCCAGCAGCCGACTACTAGTCCCCAGACAGGAAACCGGGGAGCTGTTTTTT. Its translation: CASSRLLVPRQETGELFF. The chain carries TRBV7-9 and TRBJ2-2; the D gene is possibly TRBD1 (6 bases). V lost 5 bases to trimming and J lost 5 bases, with 24 bases between them. Germline V gene data show CDR1 as SEHNR and CDR2 as FQNEAQ (reference sequence). CDR3 size: 18 residues.

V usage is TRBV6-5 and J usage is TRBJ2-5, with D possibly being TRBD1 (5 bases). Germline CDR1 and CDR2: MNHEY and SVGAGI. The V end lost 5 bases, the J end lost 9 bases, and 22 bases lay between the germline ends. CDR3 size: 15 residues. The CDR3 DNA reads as TGTGCCAGCAGTCCTCAATGGGGCCAATCATGGGCCCAGTACTTC. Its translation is CASSPQWGQSWAQYF.

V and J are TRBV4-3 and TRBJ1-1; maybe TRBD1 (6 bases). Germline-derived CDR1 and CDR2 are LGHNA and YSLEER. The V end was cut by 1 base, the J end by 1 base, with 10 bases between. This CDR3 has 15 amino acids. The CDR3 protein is CASSQGETGNTEAFF. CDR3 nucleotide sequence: TGCGCCAGCAGCCAAGGAGAGACAGGGAACACTGAAGCTTTCTTT.

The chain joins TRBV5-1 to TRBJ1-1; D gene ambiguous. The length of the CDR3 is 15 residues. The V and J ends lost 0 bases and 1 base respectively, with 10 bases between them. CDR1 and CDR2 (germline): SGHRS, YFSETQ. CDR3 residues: CASSLAGMGNTEAFF. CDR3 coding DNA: TGCGCCAGCAGCTTGGCCGGGATGGGGAACACTGAAGCTTTCTTT.

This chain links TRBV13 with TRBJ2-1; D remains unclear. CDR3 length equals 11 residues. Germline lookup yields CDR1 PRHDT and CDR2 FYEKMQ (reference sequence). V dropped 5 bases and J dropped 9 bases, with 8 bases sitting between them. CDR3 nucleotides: TGTGCCAGCAGCCCCCGTAGTGAGCAGTTCTTC. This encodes CASSPRSEQFF.

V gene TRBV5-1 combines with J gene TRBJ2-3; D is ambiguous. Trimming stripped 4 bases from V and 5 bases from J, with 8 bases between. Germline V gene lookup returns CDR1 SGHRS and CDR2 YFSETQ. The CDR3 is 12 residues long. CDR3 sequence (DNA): TGCGCCAGCAGCCTATACGGAGATACGCAGTATTTT. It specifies CASSLYGDTQYF.

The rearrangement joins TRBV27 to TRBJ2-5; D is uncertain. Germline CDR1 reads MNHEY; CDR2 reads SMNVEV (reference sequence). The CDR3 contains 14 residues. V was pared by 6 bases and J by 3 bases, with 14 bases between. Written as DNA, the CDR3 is TGTGCCAGCAGCTCTACTGCCACCGAAGAGACCCAGTACTTC. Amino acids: CASSSTATEETQYF.

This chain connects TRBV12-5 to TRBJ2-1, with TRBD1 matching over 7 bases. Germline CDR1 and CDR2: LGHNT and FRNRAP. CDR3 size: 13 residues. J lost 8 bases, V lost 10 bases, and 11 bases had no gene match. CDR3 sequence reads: CATRDSLQYEQFF. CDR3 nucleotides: TGTGCTACTCGGGACAGCTTACAATATGAGCAGTTCTTC.

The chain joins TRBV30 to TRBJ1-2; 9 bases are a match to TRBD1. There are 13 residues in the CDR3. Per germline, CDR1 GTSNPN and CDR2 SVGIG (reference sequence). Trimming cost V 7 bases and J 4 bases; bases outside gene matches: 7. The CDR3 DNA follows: TGTGCCTACCTCGACAGGGGGGGCTATGGCTACACCTTC. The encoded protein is CAYLDRGGYGYTF. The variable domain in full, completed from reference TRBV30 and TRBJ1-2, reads SQTIHQWPATLVQPVGSPLSLECTVEGTSNPNLYWYRQAAGRGLQLLFYSVGIGQISSEVPQNLSASRPQDRQFILSSKKLLLSDSGFYLCAYLDRGGYGYTFGSGTRLTVV.

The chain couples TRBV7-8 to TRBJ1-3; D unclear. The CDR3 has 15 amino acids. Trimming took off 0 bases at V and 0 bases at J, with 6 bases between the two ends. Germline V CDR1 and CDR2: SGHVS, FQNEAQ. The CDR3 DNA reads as TGTGCCAGCAGCTTAGCCACCGGCTCTGGAAACACCATATATTTT. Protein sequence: CASSLATGSGNTIYF.

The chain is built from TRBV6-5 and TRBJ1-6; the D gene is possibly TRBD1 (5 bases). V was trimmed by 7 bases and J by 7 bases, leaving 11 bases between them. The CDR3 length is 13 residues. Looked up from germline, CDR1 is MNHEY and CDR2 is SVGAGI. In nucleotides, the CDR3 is TGTGCCAGCAACAGATCAGGGAATTCACCCCTCCACTTT. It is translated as CASNRSGNSPLHF.

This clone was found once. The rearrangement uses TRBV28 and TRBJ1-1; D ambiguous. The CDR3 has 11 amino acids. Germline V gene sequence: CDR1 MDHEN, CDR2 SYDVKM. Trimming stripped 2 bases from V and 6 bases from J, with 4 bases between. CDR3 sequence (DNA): TGTGCCAGCAGTTTACGGGCTGAAGCTTTCTTT. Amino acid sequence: CASSLRAEAFF.

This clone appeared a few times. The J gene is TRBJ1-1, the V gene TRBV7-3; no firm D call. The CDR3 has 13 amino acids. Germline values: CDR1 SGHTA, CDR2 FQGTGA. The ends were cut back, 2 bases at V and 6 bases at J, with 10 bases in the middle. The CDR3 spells CASSLETGAEAFF. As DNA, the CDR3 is TGTGCCAGCAGCTTAGAGACCGGGGCTGAAGCTTTCTTT.